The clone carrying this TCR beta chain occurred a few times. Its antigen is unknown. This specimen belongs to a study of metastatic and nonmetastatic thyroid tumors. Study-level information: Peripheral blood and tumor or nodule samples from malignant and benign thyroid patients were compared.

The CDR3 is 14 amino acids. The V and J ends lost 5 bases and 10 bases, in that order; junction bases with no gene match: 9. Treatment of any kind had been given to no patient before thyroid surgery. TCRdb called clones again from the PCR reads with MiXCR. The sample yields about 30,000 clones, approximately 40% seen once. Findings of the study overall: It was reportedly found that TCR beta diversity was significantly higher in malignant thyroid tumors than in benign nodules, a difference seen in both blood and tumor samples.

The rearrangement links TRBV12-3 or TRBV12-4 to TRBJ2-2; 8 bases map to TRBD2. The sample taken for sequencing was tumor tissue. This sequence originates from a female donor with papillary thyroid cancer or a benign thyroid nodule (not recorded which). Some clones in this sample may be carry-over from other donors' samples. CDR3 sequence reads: CASSLAGGGSELFF. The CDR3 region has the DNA TGTGCCAGCAGTCTCGCGGGGGGAGGGTCGGAGCTGTTTTTT.